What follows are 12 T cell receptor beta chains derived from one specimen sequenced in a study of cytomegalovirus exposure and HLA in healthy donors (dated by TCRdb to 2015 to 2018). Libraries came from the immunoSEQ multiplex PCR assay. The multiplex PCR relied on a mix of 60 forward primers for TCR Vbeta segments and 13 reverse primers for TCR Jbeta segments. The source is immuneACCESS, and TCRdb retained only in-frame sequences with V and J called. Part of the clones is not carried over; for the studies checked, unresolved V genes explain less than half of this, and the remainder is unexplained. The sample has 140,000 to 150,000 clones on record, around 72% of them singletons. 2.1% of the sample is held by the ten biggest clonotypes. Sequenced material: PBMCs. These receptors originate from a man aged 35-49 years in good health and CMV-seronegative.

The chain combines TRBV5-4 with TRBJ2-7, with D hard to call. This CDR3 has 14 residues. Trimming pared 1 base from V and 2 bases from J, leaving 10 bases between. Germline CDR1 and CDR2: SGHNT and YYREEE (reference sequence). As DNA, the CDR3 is TGTGCCAGCAGCTTGTTTGGGCCAACCTACGAGCAGTACTTC. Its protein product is CASSLFGPTYEQYF. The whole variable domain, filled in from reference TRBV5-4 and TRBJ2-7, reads ETGVTQSPTHLIKTRGQQVTLRCSSQSGHNTVSWYQQALGQGPQFIFQYYREEENGRGNFPPRFSGLQFPNYSSELNVNALELDDSALYLCASSLFGPTYEQYFGPGTRLTVT.

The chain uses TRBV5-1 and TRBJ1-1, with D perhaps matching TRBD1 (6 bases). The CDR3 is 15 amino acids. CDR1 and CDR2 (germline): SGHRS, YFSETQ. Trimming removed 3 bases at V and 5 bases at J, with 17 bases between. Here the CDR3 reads CASSSGGAPTTEAFF. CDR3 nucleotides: TGCGCCAGCAGCTCGGGGGGGGCGCCTACGACTGAAGCTTTCTTT.

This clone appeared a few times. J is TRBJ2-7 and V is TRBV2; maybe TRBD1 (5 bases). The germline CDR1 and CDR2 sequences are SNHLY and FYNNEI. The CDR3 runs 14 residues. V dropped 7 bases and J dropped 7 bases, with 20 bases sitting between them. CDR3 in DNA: TGTGCCAGCACCTTCATGGTGCAGGGTGAAGAGCAGTACTTC. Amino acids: CASTFMVQGEEQYF.

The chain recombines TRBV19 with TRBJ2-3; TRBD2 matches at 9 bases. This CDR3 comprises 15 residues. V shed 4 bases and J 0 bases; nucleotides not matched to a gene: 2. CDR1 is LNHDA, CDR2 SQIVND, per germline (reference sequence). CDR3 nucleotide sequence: TGTGCCAGTAGTACTAGCGGGGATAGCACAGATACGCAGTATTTT. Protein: CASSTSGDSTDTQYF.

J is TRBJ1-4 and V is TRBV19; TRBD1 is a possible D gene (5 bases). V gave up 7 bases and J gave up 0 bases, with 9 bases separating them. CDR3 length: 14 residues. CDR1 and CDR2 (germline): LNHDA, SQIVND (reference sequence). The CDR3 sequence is CASTPGATNEKLFF. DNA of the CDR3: TGTGCCAGTACTCCGGGGGCAACTAATGAAAAACTGTTTTTT.

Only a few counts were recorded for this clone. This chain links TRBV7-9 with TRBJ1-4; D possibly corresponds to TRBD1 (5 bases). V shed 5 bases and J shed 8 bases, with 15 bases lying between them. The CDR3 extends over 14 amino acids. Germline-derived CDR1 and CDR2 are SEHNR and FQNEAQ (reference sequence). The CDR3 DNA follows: TGTGCCAGCAGCCAAGGCAGGGAACGCGAAAAACTGTTTTTT. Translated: CASSQGREREKLFF.

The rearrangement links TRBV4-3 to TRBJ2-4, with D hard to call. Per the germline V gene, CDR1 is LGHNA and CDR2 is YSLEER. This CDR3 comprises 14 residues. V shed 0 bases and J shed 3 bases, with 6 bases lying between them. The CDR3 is CASSQDLGKNIQYF. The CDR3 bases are TGCGCCAGCAGCCAAGATCTAGGCAAAAACATTCAGTACTTC.

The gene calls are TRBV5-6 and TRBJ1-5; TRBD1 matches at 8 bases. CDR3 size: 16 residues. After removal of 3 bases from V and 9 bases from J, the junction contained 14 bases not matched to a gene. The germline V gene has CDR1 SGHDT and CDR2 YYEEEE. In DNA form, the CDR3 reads TGTGCCAGCAGCTCCAGGGTTACAGGGGGTATCATGCCCCAGCATTTT. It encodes CASSSRVTGGIMPQHF. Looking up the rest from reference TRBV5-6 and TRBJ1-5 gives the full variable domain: DAGVTQSPTHLIKTRGQQVTLRCSPKSGHDTVSWYQQALGQGPQFIFQYYEEEERQRGNFPDRFSGHQFPNYSSELNVNALLLGDSALYLCASSSRVTGGIMPQHFGDGTRLSIL.

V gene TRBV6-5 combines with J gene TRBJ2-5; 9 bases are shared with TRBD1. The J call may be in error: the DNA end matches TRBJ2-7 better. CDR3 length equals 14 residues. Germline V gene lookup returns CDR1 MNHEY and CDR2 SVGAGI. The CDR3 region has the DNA TGTGCCACTCAACGGGACAGGGTTTCCTACGAGCAGTACTTC. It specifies CATQRDRVSYEQYF.

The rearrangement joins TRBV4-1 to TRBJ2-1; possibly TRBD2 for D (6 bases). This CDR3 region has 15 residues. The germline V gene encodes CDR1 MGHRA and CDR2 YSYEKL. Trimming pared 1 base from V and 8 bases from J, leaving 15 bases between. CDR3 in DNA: TGCGCCAGCAGCCAAGCCTCGACTAGTCTCGATGAGCAGTTCTTC. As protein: CASSQASTSLDEQFF.

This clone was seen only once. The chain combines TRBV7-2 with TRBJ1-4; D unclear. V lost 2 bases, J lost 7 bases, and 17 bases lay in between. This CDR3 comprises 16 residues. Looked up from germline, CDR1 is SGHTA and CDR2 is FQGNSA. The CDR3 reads CASSLNPPGGGEKLFF. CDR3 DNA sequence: TGTGCCAGCAGCTTAAACCCCCCGGGAGGAGGTGAAAAACTGTTTTTT.

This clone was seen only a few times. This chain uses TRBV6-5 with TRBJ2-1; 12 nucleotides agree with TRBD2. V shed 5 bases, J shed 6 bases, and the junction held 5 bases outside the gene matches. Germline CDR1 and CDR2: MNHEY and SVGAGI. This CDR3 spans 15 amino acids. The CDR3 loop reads CASSPGLAGPNEQFF. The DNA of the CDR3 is TGTGCCAGCAGTCCTGGACTAGCGGGGCCCAATGAGCAGTTCTTC.